One and the same sample provided the 25 T cell receptor beta chains below, sequenced in a study of blood T cell repertoires in COVID-19. The table came from immunoSEQ multiplex PCR; TCRdb's copy has only in-frame clones and leaves some out. This sample has about 430,000 clones, with 85% to 90% found just once. The specimen was peripheral blood. The origin of the receptors is a man younger than 35 with COVID-19, enrolled during active disease.

The count of this clone is one. The CDR3 coding sequence is TGTGCCAGCAGTTACGCATCCTGGACAGGGGTTAATGAGCAGTTCTTC. Translating it yields CASSYASWTGVNEQFF. V gene TRBV6-5 combines with J gene TRBJ2-1, with TRBD1 identical over 9 bases. The CDR3 has 16 residues. The germline CDR1 and CDR2 sequences are MNHEY and SVGAGI. After removal of 2 bases from V and 7 bases from J, the junction contained 9 bases not matched to a gene.

This chain connects TRBV15 to TRBJ2-1, with 9 positions matching TRBD2. This CDR3 spans 18 amino acids. The junction had 18 bases not matched to a gene; V was cut back by 2 bases and J by 10 bases. Germline V gene lookup returns CDR1 LNHNV and CDR2 YYDKDF (reference sequence). The CDR3 reads CATSRPTGRGGLSGEQFF. CDR3 bases: TGTGCCACCAGCAGACCGACCGGGCGGGGGGGCCTGAGCGGAGAGCAGTTCTTC. Variable domain in full (rest from reference TRBV15 and TRBJ2-1): DAMVIQNPRYQVTQFGKPVTLSCSQTLNHNVMYWYQQKSSQAPKLLFHYYDKDFNNEADTPDNFQSRRPNTSFCFLDIRSPGLGDTAMYLCATSRPTGRGGLSGEQFFGPGTRLTVL.

The chain couples TRBV11-1 to TRBJ2-7, with TRBD2 identical over 9 bases. Trimming removed 7 bases from V and 2 bases from J; junction bases left unmatched: 6. The CDR3 spans 14 residues. The germline V gene encodes CDR1 SGHAT and CDR2 FQDESV (reference sequence). The CDR3 coding sequence is TGTGCCAGCAAGGCGGCGGGGGGGCCCTACGAGCAGTACTTC. This gives the protein CASKAAGGPYEQYF.

The V gene is TRBV9, the J gene TRBJ2-5; possible D gene TRBD1, 6 bases. Germline V lookup: CDR1 SGDLS, CDR2 YYNGEE. CDR3 length equals 14 residues. V lost 4 bases, J lost 2 bases, and 12 bases lay in between. CDR3 in amino acids: CASSLGTQQETQYF. DNA of the CDR3: TGTGCCAGCAGCCTCGGGACACAACAAGAGACCCAGTACTTC.

The CDR3 reads CASSRSGTDSFF. Written as DNA, the CDR3 is TGTGCCAGCAGCCGGTCCGGGACAGACTCTTTCTTT. The J gene is TRBJ1-1, the V gene TRBV12-3 or TRBV12-4, with TRBD1 matching over 7 bases. V dropped 6 bases and J dropped 12; count of bases not matched to a gene: 10. The CDR3 has 12 residues.

Points on this clone: The junction and the germline gene differ at one end; a read error may be behind it. The chain uses TRBV7-9 and TRBJ2-7, with 7 bases fitting TRBD1. Germline V CDR1 and CDR2: SEHNR, FQNEAQ (reference sequence). CDR3 length: 11 amino acids. The CDR3 DNA reads as TGTGCCAGCAGCTCCGGACAGGCCCAGAACTTC. This gives the protein CASSSGQAQNF.

This clone was seen repeatedly, ten times or more. The chain carries TRBV6-5 and TRBJ2-2; D gene unclear. Trimming left V 7 bases short and J 1 base short, with 10 bases between. This CDR3 has 14 amino acids. Germline V gives CDR1 MNHEY, CDR2 SVGAGI. CDR3 nucleotide sequence: TGTGCCAGCAAACCACGGAGGAACACCGGGGAGCTGTTTTTT. It encodes CASKPRRNTGELFF.

This sequence joins TRBV15 and TRBJ1-5; D is possibly TRBD1 (5 bases). Trimming removed 0 bases at V and 6 bases at J, with 12 bases between. The length of the CDR3 is 15 residues. Germline lookup yields CDR1 LNHNV and CDR2 YYDKDF (reference sequence). The CDR3 here is CATSRDLSRAQPQHF. CDR3 nucleotides: TGTGCCACCAGCAGAGATCTTTCCAGGGCTCAGCCCCAGCATTTT.

The chain joins TRBV11-3 to TRBJ2-3; TRBD2 aligns across 7 bases. This CDR3 spans 16 amino acids. Germline CDR1 and CDR2: SGHNT and YENEEA. J was trimmed by 6 bases and V by 5 bases; bases with no gene match: 14. The CDR3 DNA is TGTGCCAGCAGCCAGAGAGGTGCGGGAGTCGGGGATACGCAGTATTTT. Translation gives CASSQRGAGVGDTQYF.

The chain uses TRBV14 and TRBJ2-5; TRBD2 agrees at 15 bases. Germline V CDR1 and CDR2: SGHDN, FVKESK. The ends lost 5 bases at V and 5 bases at J; junction bases unmatched: 15. This CDR3 comprises 19 residues. This CDR3 is CASSSPPGLAGGSGETQYF. CDR3 nucleotide sequence: TGTGCCAGCAGCTCTCCGCCGGGACTAGCGGGAGGTAGTGGGGAGACCCAGTACTTC.

This sequence joins TRBV9 and TRBJ2-3; possible D gene TRBD1, 7 bases. Germline CDR1 and CDR2: SGDLS and YYNGEE. The length of the CDR3 is 17 residues. Trimming removed 4 bases at V and 2 bases at J, with 20 bases between. The CDR3 reads CASSLRGAGTFTDTQYF. The DNA of the CDR3 is TGTGCCAGCAGCCTCAGGGGGGCGGGGACCTTCACAGATACGCAGTATTTT.

This clone was recorded once. The chain recombines TRBV19 with TRBJ2-2; D gene unclear. Germline CDR1 and CDR2: LNHDA and SQIVND (reference sequence). The length of the CDR3 is 14 residues. V was shortened by 9 bases and J by 0 bases, with 11 bases between the two germline ends. This CDR3 reads CASKNTPNTGELFF. In DNA form, the CDR3 reads TGTGCCAGCAAGAATACACCGAACACCGGGGAGCTGTTTTTT.

The chain links TRBV5-1 to TRBJ1-1, with 7 bases aligning to TRBD1. V lost 0 bases and J lost 6; bases outside the gene matches: 5. The CDR3 contains 14 residues. Germline-derived CDR1 and CDR2 are SGHRS and YFSETQ. CDR3 sequence reads: CASSLGDSGSEAFF. The DNA of the CDR3 is TGCGCCAGCAGCTTGGGGGACAGTGGCTCTGAAGCTTTCTTT.

This clone occurred once. The chain has TRBV5-6 and TRBJ1-1; 7 positions match TRBD1. J gave up 0 bases and V 1 base, and 6 bases lay outside the gene matches. Germline lookup yields CDR1 SGHDT and CDR2 YYEEEE. The CDR3 has 16 residues. This CDR3 reads CASSLFKGTVNTEAFF. The CDR3 DNA reads TGTGCCAGCAGCTTGTTTAAAGGGACAGTGAACACTGAAGCTTTCTTT.

The CDR3: CASSWDRFREKLFF. The CDR3 DNA follows: TGTGCCAGCAGCTGGGACAGGTTTCGGGAAAAACTGTTTTTT. The genes are TRBV5-5 and TRBJ1-4; 8 nucleotides agree with TRBD1. Per germline, CDR1 SGHKS and CDR2 YYEKEE (reference sequence). The CDR3 sequence is 14 residues long. The trim removed 3 bases at V and 8 bases at J, leaving 6 bases unmatched.

The chain employs TRBV18 and TRBJ2-1, with 11 bases matching TRBD2. This CDR3 contains 16 residues. The germline V gene has CDR1 KGHSH and CDR2 LQKENI. With V trimmed by 1 base and J by 7 bases, 6 bases remained unmatched. CDR3 nucleotides: TGTGCCAGCTCACCACTAGCGGGAGGGCCTGGAAATGAGCAGTTCTTC. It encodes CASSPLAGGPGNEQFF.

The genes are TRBV24-1 and TRBJ2-1; D unresolved. The CDR3 runs 17 residues. V lost 1 base to trimming and J lost 0 bases, with 12 bases between them. Germline loops: CDR1 KGHDR, CDR2 SFDVKD. The CDR3 loop reads CATSDFPARSSYNEQFF. As DNA, the CDR3 is TGTGCCACCAGTGATTTCCCAGCAAGGAGCTCCTACAATGAGCAGTTCTTC.

The gene calls are TRBV19 and TRBJ2-1; 7 nucleotides align to TRBD1. After removal of 4 bases from V and 2 bases from J, the junction contained 8 bases not matched to a gene. The length of the CDR3 is 16 residues. Looked up from germline, CDR1 is LNHDA and CDR2 is SQIVND (reference sequence). CDR3 protein: CASSTEQGIAYNEQFF. CDR3 nucleotide sequence: TGTGCCAGTAGTACCGAACAGGGGATCGCCTACAATGAGCAGTTCTTC.

This clone was found once. This sequence joins TRBV15 and TRBJ2-2; the match to TRBD1 covers 10 bases. The germline V gene encodes CDR1 LNHNV and CDR2 YYDKDF (reference sequence). The junction had 9 bases not matched to a gene; V was cut back by 2 bases and J by 6 bases. There are 17 residues in the CDR3. CDR3 in DNA: TGTGCCACCAGCAGACCGGGACAGGGGAATTTTCCCGGGGAGCTGTTTTTT. Its translation: CATSRPGQGNFPGELFF.

The rearrangement links TRBV6-5 to TRBJ2-7; the match to TRBD1 covers 7 bases. Germline CDR1 reads MNHEY; CDR2 reads SVGAGI. The CDR3 extends over 14 amino acids. The V gene end was trimmed by 7 bases and the J gene end by 2 bases; junction bases not matched to a gene: 8. CDR3 in amino acids: CASIGRDRAYEQYF. DNA for the CDR3: TGTGCCAGCATTGGACGGGACAGAGCCTACGAGCAGTACTTC.

V and J are TRBV19 and TRBJ2-7; a weak D match, TRBD1 (6 bases). Germline V gene lookup returns CDR1 LNHDA and CDR2 SQIVND (reference sequence). Deletions cut 2 bases from V and 2 bases from J, with 13 bases between. The CDR3 covers 15 residues. CDR3 in amino acids: CASSIFFGTTYEQYF. The CDR3, as DNA: TGTGCCAGTAGTATATTCTTCGGGACAACCTACGAGCAGTACTTC.

The CDR3, as DNA: TGTGCCAGCAATCTAGCGGGAGAATACGAGCAGTACTTC. Protein sequence: CASNLAGEYEQYF. This sequence joins TRBV9 and TRBJ2-7, with 10 nucleotides matching TRBD2. The V segment lost 6 bases and the J segment 4 bases; nucleotides outside the gene matches: 4. CDR1 and CDR2 (germline): SGDLS, YYNGEE. The CDR3 is 13 residues long.

The chain joins TRBV18 to TRBJ2-5; 9 nucleotides match TRBD1. Germline V gene lookup returns CDR1 KGHSH and CDR2 LQKENI. The length of the CDR3 is 13 residues. Trimming at V came to 3 bases and at J to 5 bases, leaving 1 base not matched to a gene. DNA of the CDR3: TGTGCCAGCTCACCGGGGACAGGGGAGACCCAGTACTTC. Amino acids: CASSPGTGETQYF.

The chain links TRBV5-4 to TRBJ2-7, with D perhaps TRBD2 (5 bases). CDR3 size: 14 residues. Germline V gives CDR1 SGHNT, CDR2 YYREEE (reference sequence). With 2 bases removed from V and 1 base from J, the gap between germline ends came to 10 bases. The CDR3 DNA reads as TGTGCCAGCAGCTTCGCGGGTGGGTCCTACGAGCAGTACTTC. It translates to CASSFAGGSYEQYF.

The chain combines TRBV30 with TRBJ1-6; no definite D call. The CDR3 loop spans 15 amino acids. CDR1 GTSNPN and CDR2 SVGIG come from the germline V gene (reference sequence). The V end lost 5 bases, the J end lost 0 bases, and 11 bases lay between the germline ends. CDR3 sequence: CAWSTGSSYNSPLHF. CDR3 sequence (DNA): TGTGCCTGGTCGACGGGAAGCTCCTATAATTCACCCCTCCACTTT.